Included here is one T cell receptor (beta chain) sequence, with context. The length of the CDR3 is 13 residues. CDR1 and CDR2 (germline): LNHDA, SQIVND (reference sequence). V lost 5 bases to trimming and J lost 4 bases; unmatched junction nucleotides: 3. Authors' data handling: The assay estimated nucleated cells by amplifying reference gene primers. Here immunoSEQ multiplex PCR was the method, and the copy in TCRdb shows in-frame clones only, minus some. Clone size and the V and J calls come from that table; the DNA yielded D and trimming. The sample holds roughly 220,000 clones, over 75% seen once. The data are from a study of blood T cell repertoires in COVID-19.

The source material was PBMCs or T cells enriched from blood (not recorded which). V gene TRBV19 combines with J gene TRBJ2-3; the match to TRBD1 covers 7 bases. This receptor was identified in a man aged 30 to 39 with acute COVID-19. CDR3 in amino acids: CASSEQGSDTQYF. The CDR3 coding sequence is TGTGCCAGTAGTGAACAGGGGTCAGATACGCAGTATTTT.